Below are 10 T cell receptor beta chains sequenced from a single sample in a study of identical twins. Using its own MiXCR run on the 5' RACE reads, TCRdb lists one record per CDR3 protein. The data hold 1.5 million to 2 million distinct CDR3 sequences, with about 31% observed a single time. The sample was cord blood. The receptors were sampled from a newborn girl in good health.

V and J are TRBV5-8 and TRBJ1-5, with 9 nucleotides matching TRBD1. Germline V CDR1 and CDR2: SGHTS, YDEGEE. The CDR3 consists of 17 residues. The V segment lost 4 bases and the J segment 0 bases; nucleotides outside the gene matches: 8. The CDR3 is CASSRTGERYSNQPQHF. The CDR3 DNA reads as TGTGCCAGCAGCCGGACAGGGGAAAGATATAGCAATCAGCCCCAGCATTTT.

This clonotype was recorded at least ten times. This rearrangement joins TRBV3-1 to TRBJ1-2; 9 bases fit TRBD1. With 4 bases clipped from V and 7 bases from J, the junction kept 7 bases outside the gene matches. CDR3 size: 14 residues. Germline lookup yields CDR1 LGHDT and CDR2 YNNKEL (reference sequence). The CDR3 nucleotides read TGTGCCAGCAGCCGGGAACAGGGGGCATCTGGCTACACCTTC. Translation: CASSREQGASGYTF.

This clonotype was seen a handful of times. This chain joins TRBV6-5 and TRBJ1-4; D not resolved. Looked up from germline, CDR1 is MNHEY and CDR2 is SVGAGI. There are 15 residues in the CDR3. V was trimmed by 4 bases and J by 8 bases, leaving 17 bases between them. DNA of the CDR3: TGTGCCAGCAGTTCCCGTGACCGGGCTTGGGAAAAACTGTTTTTT. The encoded protein is CASSSRDRAWEKLFF.

V usage is TRBV4-1 and J usage is TRBJ2-1; D is tentatively TRBD1 or TRBD2 (5 bases each). Germline V gene data show CDR1 as MGHRA and CDR2 as YSYEKL. The CDR3 extends over 16 amino acids. V was shortened by 0 bases and J by 6 bases, with 15 bases between the two germline ends. CDR3 sequence: CASSQDGDHVTNEQFF. The CDR3 DNA sequence: TGCGCCAGCAGCCAAGATGGGGACCACGTCACCAATGAGCAGTTCTTC.

This clonotype turned up a few times. The rearrangement joins TRBV29-1 to TRBJ1-2; TRBD1 aligns across 7 bases. The CDR3 is 12 residues long. Per germline, CDR1 SQVTM and CDR2 ANQGSEA. The V and J ends lost 5 bases and 12 bases, in that order; junction bases with no gene match: 12. The CDR3 is CSVITPDRMDTF. The CDR3 DNA follows: TGCAGCGTTATTACCCCGGACAGGATGGACACCTTC.

Details on this clonotype: Mismatch with germline at one junction end may stem from a read error. This chain uses TRBV10-3 with TRBJ1-6; no clear D gene. Per germline, CDR1 ENHRY and CDR2 SYGVKD. This CDR3 is built from 12 residues. This CDR3 reads CAAGTMSSPPHF. The CDR3 bases are TGTGCCGCTGGAACGATGAGTTCACCCCCCCACTTT.

The V and J genes are TRBV7-2 and TRBJ2-7; D is undetermined. The V end was cut by 5 bases, the J end by 4 bases, with 15 bases between. This CDR3 comprises 14 residues. Per the germline V gene, CDR1 is SGHTA and CDR2 is FQGNSA. Here the CDR3 reads CASSPRPLTYEQYF. The CDR3 DNA is TGTGCCAGCAGCCCCCGCCCCCTTACTTACGAGCAGTACTTC.

Note on this clonotype: Compared with germline, one end of the junction differs, possibly owing to a read error. V usage is TRBV7-2 and J usage is TRBJ2-5; 15 bases are shared with TRBD2. CDR3 length: 18 amino acids. Looked up from germline, CDR1 is SGHTA and CDR2 is FQGNSA. CDR3 protein: CSSSFAGLAGGSQETQYF. CDR3 in DNA: TGTTCCAGCAGCTTCGCCGGACTAGCGGGAGGGTCTCAAGAGACCCAGTACTTC.

This chain joins TRBV4-2 and TRBJ2-1, with TRBD2 matching over 11 bases. The length of the CDR3 is 14 residues. V shed 4 bases, J shed 8 bases, and the junction held 4 bases outside the gene matches. The germline CDR1 and CDR2 sequences are LGHNA and YNFKEQ. Here the CDR3 reads CASSPTSGVYEQFF. The CDR3 coding sequence is TGTGCCAGCAGCCCGACTAGCGGGGTATATGAGCAGTTCTTC.

The chain is built from TRBV10-3 and TRBJ2-1; D is undetermined. The germline V gene has CDR1 ENHRY and CDR2 SYGVKD. This CDR3 is 14 amino acids long. Trimming removed 4 bases from V and 6 bases from J, with 13 bases in between. The CDR3 DNA reads as TGTGCCATCAGTGTAAACGCCCAGAGCAATGAGCAGTTCTTC. Protein product: CAISVNAQSNEQFF.